The 18 T cell receptor beta chains presented below share a single source sample, sequenced in a study of CD8 T cells in Susac syndrome. Reverse transcription of roughly 0.45 to 1 ug RNA was performed with random hexamers. Via MiXCR, TCRdb re-called the immunoSEQ multiplex PCR reads, giving one row per CDR3 protein. This table has about 140,000 distinct CDR3 sequences, around 95% appearing once. Source material: CD4+ T cells from PBMCs. These receptors were collected from a human donor with Susac syndrome.

This chain links TRBV10-3 with TRBJ1-1; no firm D call. This CDR3 has 9 amino acids. V lost 9 bases to trimming and J lost 6 bases, with 5 bases between them. Germline V gives CDR1 ENHRY, CDR2 SYGVKD. The CDR3 sequence is CAITAEAFF. In DNA, the CDR3 is TGTGCCATAACTGCTGAAGCTTTCTTT.

The rearrangement links TRBV20-1 to TRBJ2-2; D not certain. V was trimmed by 5 bases and J by 5 bases, leaving 15 bases between them. Germline V gene sequence: CDR1 DFQATT, CDR2 SNEGSKA (reference sequence). The CDR3 runs to 14 residues. The CDR3: CSASDPAGTGELFF. The CDR3 coding sequence is TGCAGTGCTTCGGACCCGGCCGGGACCGGGGAGCTGTTTTTT.

This chain links TRBV6-5 with TRBJ2-5; TRBD1 agrees at 7 bases. CDR3 length: 15 amino acids. V shed 3 bases, J shed 4 bases, and the junction held 8 bases outside the gene matches. Germline CDR1 is MNHEY and CDR2 is SVGAGI. CDR3 in DNA: TGTGCCAGCAGTTATCGGACCCCAGGGGGAGAGACCCAGTACTTC. Translation: CASSYRTPGGETQYF.

The rearrangement uses TRBV29-1 and TRBJ1-2; unclear D gene. The V end was cut by 3 bases, the J end by 8 bases, with 13 bases between. This CDR3 contains 12 residues. CDR1 and CDR2 from the germline V gene are SQVTM and ANQGSEA. The CDR3 DNA reads as TGCAGCGTTGAGTCGGGGAAGGAGGGCTACACCTTC. As protein: CSVESGKEGYTF.

This clonotype has only a few counts. The chain joins TRBV7-2 to TRBJ1-5, with 8 bases identical to TRBD1. CDR1 is SGHTA, CDR2 FQGNSA, per germline. Trimming at V came to 5 bases and at J to 10 bases, leaving 7 bases not matched to a gene. This CDR3 is 13 amino acids long. CDR3 in amino acids: CASSDLTGEPQHF. DNA of the CDR3: TGTGCCAGCAGCGACCTGACAGGGGAACCCCAGCATTTT.

J is TRBJ1-1 and V is TRBV12-3 or TRBV12-4; 10 bases map to TRBD1. The ends lost 6 bases at V and 3 bases at J; junction bases unmatched: 10. The CDR3 consists of 16 residues. CDR3 residues: CASSDRGRADDTEAFF. The CDR3, as DNA: TGTGCCAGCAGCGACAGGGGGCGCGCGGACGACACTGAAGCTTTCTTT.

The J gene is TRBJ2-5, the V gene TRBV6-2 or TRBV6-3; 9 bases are shared with TRBD2. Germline lookup yields CDR1 MNHEY and CDR2 SVGEGT. The CDR3 loop spans 13 amino acids. V lost 6 bases, J lost 5 bases, and 4 bases stayed unmatched. The CDR3 DNA follows: TGTGCCAGCAGACCTGGACTAGCGGAGACCCAGTACTTC. Amino acids: CASRPGLAETQYF.

The J gene is TRBJ1-1, the V gene TRBV7-9; tentatively, D is TRBD1 (6 bases). This CDR3 contains 14 residues. Germline V CDR1 and CDR2: SEHNR, FQNEAQ (reference sequence). Trimming stripped 0 bases from V and 1 base from J, with 6 bases between. The CDR3 DNA reads TGTGCCAGCAGCTTAGCGGGGGCGAACACTGAAGCTTTCTTT. This sequence encodes CASSLAGANTEAFF.

The V call is TRBV20-1, the J call TRBJ2-5, with no clear D. From germline, CDR1 is DFQATT and CDR2 SNEGSKA (reference sequence). V was trimmed by 3 bases and J by 0 bases, leaving 14 bases between them. This CDR3 has 15 residues. CDR3 coding DNA: TGCAGTGCTAGTGTATCCTGGCCAGACCAAGAGACCCAGTACTTC. Protein sequence: CSASVSWPDQETQYF.

The gene calls are TRBV30 and TRBJ2-5; D is unclear. Trimming took 0 bases from V and 9 from J, leaving 8 bases between them. In germline, CDR1 is GTSNPN, CDR2 SVGIG (reference sequence). The CDR3 consists of 11 residues. This CDR3 is CAWSVSEAQYF. CDR3 coding DNA: TGTGCCTGGAGTGTAAGTGAGGCCCAGTACTTC.

This chain joins TRBV12-3 or TRBV12-4 and TRBJ1-2, with a tentative D call TRBD1 (5 bases). Trimming shortened V by 2 bases and J by 6 bases, and 13 bases separated the two germline ends. There are 14 residues in the CDR3. For the CDR3, the DNA is TGTGCCAGCAGTTTACGGTTGGGGGAAGATGGCTACACCTTC. It is translated as CASSLRLGEDGYTF.

CDR3 DNA sequence: TGCAGTGCTAGGAATAGGGTTTACCAGCCCCAGCATTTT. Its translation is CSARNRVYQPQHF. J is TRBJ1-5 and V is TRBV20-1; D call uncertain. CDR3 size: 13 residues. Germline lookup yields CDR1 DFQATT and CDR2 SNEGSKA (reference sequence). Trimming cost V 3 bases and J 7 bases, with 13 bases left between them.

The CDR3 DNA reads as TGTGCCTGGAGCCCGGGCGGGAGGGCCAGTGAGACCCAGTACTTC. Translation: CAWSPGGRASETQYF. The chain is built from TRBV30 and TRBJ2-5, with TRBD2 matching 9 bases. Germline V gene lookup returns CDR1 GTSNPN and CDR2 SVGIG (reference sequence). The CDR3 totals 15 residues. J lost 5 bases, V lost 3 bases, and 10 bases had no gene match.

The V gene is TRBV2, the J gene TRBJ1-1; D is unclear. This CDR3 has 12 amino acids. V was cut by 6 bases and J by 1 base, with 6 bases left in between. Germline V gives CDR1 SNHLY, CDR2 FYNNEI. The CDR3 region has the DNA TGTGCCAGCAGGGGGTCGAACACTGAAGCTTTCTTT. As protein: CASRGSNTEAFF.

The V and J genes are TRBV3-1 and TRBJ2-3; D possibly corresponds to TRBD2 (5 bases). Germline V gene lookup returns CDR1 LGHDT and CDR2 YNNKEL (reference sequence). This CDR3 is built from 17 residues. The ends were cut back, 0 bases at V and 2 bases at J, with 15 bases in the middle. The CDR3, as DNA: TGTGCCAGCAGCCAAGACCTAGCAGGTACGACCACAGATACGCAGTATTTT. It translates to CASSQDLAGTTTDTQYF.

Here the CDR3 reads CSASERRQIQETQYF. The CDR3 DNA reads TGCAGTGCTAGCGAGAGACGACAGATTCAAGAGACCCAGTACTTC. This chain connects TRBV20-1 to TRBJ2-5, with TRBD1 as a possible D gene (5 bases). V lost 3 bases, J lost 2 bases, and 16 bases lay in between. This CDR3 is built from 15 residues. Germline CDR1 and CDR2: DFQATT and SNEGSKA (reference sequence).

This clonotype was detected only once. The chain combines TRBV7-9 with TRBJ2-5; D is ambiguous. The CDR3 length is 15 residues. CDR1 is SEHNR and CDR2 is FQNEAQ in the germline V gene (reference sequence). Trimming took off 0 bases at V and 7 bases at J, with 15 bases between the two ends. The CDR3 protein is CASSLASGQTGTQYF. CDR3 bases: TGTGCCAGCAGCTTAGCGAGTGGCCAGACCGGGACCCAGTACTTC. The full variable domain, with the rest looked up from reference TRBV7-9 and TRBJ2-5, is DTGVSQNPRHKITKRGQNVTFRCDPISEHNRLYWYRQTLGQGPEFLTYFQNEAQLEKSRLLSDRFSAERPKGSFSTLEIQRTEQGDSAMYLCASSLASGQTGTQYFGPGTRLLVL.

Concerning this clonotype itself: Since the CDR3 does not end with the conserved phenylalanine or tryptophan, this likely comes from a read error. The chain recombines TRBV6-4 with TRBJ1-1; no firm D call. CDR3 length equals 9 residues. Trimming removed 10 bases at V and 11 bases at J, with 11 bases between. Germline-derived CDR1 and CDR2 are MRHNA and SNTAGT. Here the CDR3 reads CAIRQAAFS. The DNA of the CDR3 is TGTGCCATACGCCAGGCGGCTTTCTCT.